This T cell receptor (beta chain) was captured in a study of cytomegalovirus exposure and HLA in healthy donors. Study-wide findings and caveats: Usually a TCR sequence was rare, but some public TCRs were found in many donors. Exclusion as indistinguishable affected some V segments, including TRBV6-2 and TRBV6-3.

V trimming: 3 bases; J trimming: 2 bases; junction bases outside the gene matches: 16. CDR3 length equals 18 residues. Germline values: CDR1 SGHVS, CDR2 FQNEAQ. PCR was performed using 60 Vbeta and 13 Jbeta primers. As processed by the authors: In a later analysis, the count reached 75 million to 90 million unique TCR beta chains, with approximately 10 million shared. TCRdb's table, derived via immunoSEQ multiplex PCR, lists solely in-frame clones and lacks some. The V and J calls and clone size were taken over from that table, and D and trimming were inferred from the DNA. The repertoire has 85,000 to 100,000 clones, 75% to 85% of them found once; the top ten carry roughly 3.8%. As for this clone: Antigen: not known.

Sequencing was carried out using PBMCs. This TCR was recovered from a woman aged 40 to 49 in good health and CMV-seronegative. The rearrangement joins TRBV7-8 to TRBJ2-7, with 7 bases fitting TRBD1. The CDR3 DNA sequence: TGTGCCAGCAGCTTTATAACCACCGGGACAGCAGATCCCTACGAGCAGTACTTC. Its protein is CASSFITTGTADPYEQYF.